A single TCR beta chain is shown here with its context. The antigen remains undetermined. The junction does not match germline at one end; this may be a read error. This specimen belongs to a study of cytomegalovirus exposure and HLA in healthy donors. Notes on the study in general: What a later analysis showed was that several of the most significant clusters appeared linked to common viral pathogens.

Both 60 Vbeta primers and 13 Jbeta primers went into the PCR. Data came from immunoSEQ multiplex PCR; TCRdb stores just in-frame clones and leaves some out. The top ten clones hold about 1.5% of a sample with roughly 130,000 clones, just over 65% of them seen once. This CDR3 has 16 amino acids. Germline CDR1 and CDR2: MNHEY and SMNVEV (reference sequence). Sequenced: PBMCs. The TCR comes from a man aged 18 to 30 in good health and CMV-seronegative. The chain combines TRBV27 with TRBJ2-7, with 11 nucleotides matching TRBD2. For the CDR3, the DNA is TGTGCCAGCAGTATAACACTAGCGGGGGCCTCCAACGAGCAGTACTTC. Its translation: CASSITLAGASNEQYF.